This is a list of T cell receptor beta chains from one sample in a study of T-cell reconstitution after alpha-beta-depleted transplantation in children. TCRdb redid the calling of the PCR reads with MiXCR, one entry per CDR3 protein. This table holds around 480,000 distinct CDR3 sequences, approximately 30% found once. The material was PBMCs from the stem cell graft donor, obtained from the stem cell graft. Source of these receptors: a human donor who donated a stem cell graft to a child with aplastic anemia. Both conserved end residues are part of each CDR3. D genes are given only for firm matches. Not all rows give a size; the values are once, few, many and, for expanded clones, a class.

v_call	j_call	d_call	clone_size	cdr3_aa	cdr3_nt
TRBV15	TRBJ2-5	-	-	CATSRGQQETQYF	TGTGCCACCAGCAGAGGCCAGCAAGAGACCCAGTACTTC
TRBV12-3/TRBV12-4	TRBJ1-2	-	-	CASSLGHTSYGYTF	TGTGCCAGCAGTTTAGGACACACTAGCTATGGCTACACCTTC
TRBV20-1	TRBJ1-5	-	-	CSATGTYSNQPQHF	TGCAGTGCTACCGGGACATACAGCAATCAGCCCCAGCATTTT
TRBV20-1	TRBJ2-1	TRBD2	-	CSTNSGRRNEQFF	TGCAGTACCAACTCCGGGAGGAGAAATGAGCAGTTCTTC
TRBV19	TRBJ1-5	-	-	CASSIETLGGNQPQHF	TGTGCCAGTAGTATAGAAACCCTTGGGGGCAATCAGCCCCAGCATTTT
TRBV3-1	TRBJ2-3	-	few	CASSQVAGTADTDTQYF	TGTGCCAGCAGCCAAGTGGCGGGGACAGCAGACACAGATACGCAGTATTTT
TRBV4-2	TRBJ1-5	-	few	CASSQYLDTSVPQPQHF	TGTGCCAGCAGCCAATATTTGGATACATCGGTACCTCAGCCCCAGCATTTT
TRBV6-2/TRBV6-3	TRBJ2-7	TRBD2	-	CASSYHPSGGPYEQYF	TGTGCCAGCAGTTACCATCCTAGCGGAGGACCCTACGAGCAGTACTTC
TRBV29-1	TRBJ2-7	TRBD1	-	CSVEGTGSAEQYF	TGCAGCGTTGAGGGGACAGGGTCAGCCGAGCAGTACTTC
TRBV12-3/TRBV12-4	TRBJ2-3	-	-	CASSFSWAGTDTQYF	TGTGCCAGCAGTTTTTCTTGGGCGGGCACAGATACGCAGTATTTT
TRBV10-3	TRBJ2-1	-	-	CAISEASAQYYNEQFF	TGTGCCATCAGTGAGGCTAGCGCTCAATACTACAATGAGCAGTTCTTC
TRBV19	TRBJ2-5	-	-	CASSSRDAPGETQYF	TGTGCCAGTAGTAGTCGGGACGCGCCGGGGGAGACCCAGTACTTC
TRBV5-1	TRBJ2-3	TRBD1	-	CASSGDRDSTQYF	TGCGCCAGCAGCGGAGACAGGGATAGTACGCAGTATTTT
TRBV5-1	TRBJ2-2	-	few	CASCLNTGELFF	TGCGCCAGTTGTTTGAACACCGGGGAGCTGTTTTTT
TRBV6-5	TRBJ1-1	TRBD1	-	CASSYSGQGRPNTEAFF	TGTGCCAGCAGTTACTCGGGACAGGGGCGACCAAACACTGAAGCTTTCTTT
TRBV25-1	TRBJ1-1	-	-	CASSELRQGNTEAFF	TGTGCCAGCAGTGAATTGAGGCAGGGGAACACTGAAGCTTTCTTT
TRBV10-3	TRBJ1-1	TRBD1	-	CAISEQDRLYTEAFF	TGTGCCATCAGTGAGCAGGACAGGTTGTACACTGAAGCTTTCTTT
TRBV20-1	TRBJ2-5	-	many	CSAIQGSETQYF	TGCAGTGCGATACAGGGATCGGAGACCCAGTACTTC
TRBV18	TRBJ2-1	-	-	CASSPPLLVVYNEQFF	TGTGCCAGCTCACCACCGTTACTAGTGGTCTACAATGAGCAGTTCTTC
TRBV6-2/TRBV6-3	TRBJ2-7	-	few	CASSYSQTRSYEQYF	TGTGCCAGCAGTTACTCCCAAACTCGGAGCTACGAGCAGTACTTC
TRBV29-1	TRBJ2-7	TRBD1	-	CSVSPGTGGTGEQYF	TGCAGCGTCAGTCCCGGGACAGGGGGCACGGGGGAGCAGTACTTC
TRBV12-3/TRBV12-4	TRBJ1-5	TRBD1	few	CASSLRDRGNQPQHF	TGTGCCAGCAGTTTAAGGGACAGGGGTAATCAGCCCCAGCATTTT
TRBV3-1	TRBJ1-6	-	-	CASSQGPARSPLHF	TGTGCCAGCAGCCAAGGACCCGCCCGGTCACCCCTCCACTTT
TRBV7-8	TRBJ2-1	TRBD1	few	CASSWSGTAYNEQFF	TGTGCCAGCAGCTGGTCCGGGACAGCATACAATGAGCAGTTCTTC
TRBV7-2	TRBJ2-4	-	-	CASSLGSDQYF	TGTGCCAGCAGCTTAGGGTCCGATCAGTACTTC
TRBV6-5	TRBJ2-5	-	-	CASSWDGGPETQYF	TGTGCCAGCAGTTGGGACGGGGGGCCAGAGACCCAGTACTTC
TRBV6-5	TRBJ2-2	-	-	CASSYPTVGGELFF	TGTGCCAGCAGTTACCCGACAGTTGGCGGGGAGCTGTTTTTT
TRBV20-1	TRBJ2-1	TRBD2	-	CSAAGTSGRTSSYNEQFF	TGCAGTGCGGCCGGGACTAGCGGGAGGACGAGCTCCTACAATGAGCAGTTCTTC
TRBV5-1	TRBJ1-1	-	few	CASSLDGVSMNTEAFF	TGCGCCAGCAGCTTAGATGGGGTCTCTATGAACACTGAAGCTTTCTTT
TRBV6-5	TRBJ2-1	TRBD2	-	CASSYSAGDYEQFF	TGTGCCAGCAGTTACTCAGCGGGAGACTATGAGCAGTTCTTC
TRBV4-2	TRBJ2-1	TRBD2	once	CASSRIDGGSSYNEQFF	TGTGCCAGCAGCCGGATAGATGGCGGGAGCTCCTACAATGAGCAGTTCTTC
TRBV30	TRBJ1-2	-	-	CAWKNRRPTYGYTF	TGTGCCTGGAAGAACCGGCGGCCGACCTATGGCTACACCTTC
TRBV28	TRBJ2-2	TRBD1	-	CASSQGDLRFGELFF	TGTGCCAGCAGTCAGGGGGATCTGCGTTTCGGGGAGCTGTTTTTT
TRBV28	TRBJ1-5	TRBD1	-	CASSLYRGPNQPQHF	TGTGCCAGCAGTTTGTACAGGGGTCCCAATCAGCCCCAGCATTTT
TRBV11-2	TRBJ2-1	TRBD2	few	CASSMGTSGGSSGDEQFF	TGTGCCAGCAGCATGGGGACTAGCGGGGGGTCGTCAGGGGATGAGCAGTTCTTC
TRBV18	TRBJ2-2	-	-	CASRKGLTGELFF	TGTGCCAGCCGGAAGGGGCTTACCGGGGAGCTGTTTTTT
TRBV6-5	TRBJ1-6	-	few	CASSYSGEGSPLHF	TGTGCCAGCAGTTACTCGGGTGAAGGTTCACCCCTCCACTTT
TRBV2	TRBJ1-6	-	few	CASNGPGPNSPLHF	TGTGCCAGCAACGGACCGGGACCAAACTCACCCCTCCACTTT
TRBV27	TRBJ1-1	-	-	CASSNAGWTEAFF	TGTGCCAGCAGTAATGCAGGTTGGACTGAAGCTTTCTTT
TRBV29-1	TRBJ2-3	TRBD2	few	CSVLGYSGTSGRPADTQYF	TGCAGCGTCCTCGGATACTCCGGGACTAGCGGGAGACCGGCAGATACGCAGTATTTT
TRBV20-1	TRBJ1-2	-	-	CSARELRTSPGTF	TGCAGTGCTAGAGAACTACGGACATCCCCGGGCACCTTC
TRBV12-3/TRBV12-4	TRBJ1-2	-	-	CASSLFPDGSGYAF	TGTGCCAGCAGTTTATTCCCAGATGGATCTGGCTACGCCTTC
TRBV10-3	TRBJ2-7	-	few	CAISESMGYEQYF	TGTGCCATCAGTGAGTCGATGGGGTACGAGCAGTACTTC
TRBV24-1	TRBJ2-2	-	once	CATSRLNTGELFF	TGTGCCACCAGTCGTCTCAACACCGGGGAGCTGTTTTTT
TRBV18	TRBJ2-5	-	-	CASSPRSGSAETQYF	TGTGCCAGCTCACCACGGTCAGGGTCCGCGGAGACCCAGTACTTC
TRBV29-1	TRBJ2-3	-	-	CSVAVLGHTDTQYF	TGCAGCGTTGCCGTCCTGGGTCACACAGATACGCAGTATTTT
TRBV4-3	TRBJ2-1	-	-	CASSQFREPNEQFF	TGCGCCAGCAGCCAATTTAGGGAGCCCAATGAGCAGTTCTTC
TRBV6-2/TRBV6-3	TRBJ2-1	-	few	CASSYSEAGLNEQFF	TGTGCCAGCAGTTATTCTGAAGCGGGCCTCAATGAGCAGTTCTTC
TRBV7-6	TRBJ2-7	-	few	CASSPMAGTGHYEQYF	TGTGCCAGCAGCCCTATGGCCGGGACGGGTCACTACGAGCAGTACTTC
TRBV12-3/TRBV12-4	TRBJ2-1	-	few	CASSPWGAGVFNEQFF	TGTGCCAGCAGTCCCTGGGGCGCGGGCGTTTTCAATGAGCAGTTCTTC
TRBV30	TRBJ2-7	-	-	CASTPRQGYEQYF	TGTGCCTCTACCCCGCGGCAGGGCTACGAGCAGTACTTC